The TCR beta chain described here comes from a study of blood T cells in healthy people across ages. This CDR3 is 18 amino acids long. Looked up from germline, CDR1 is SEHNR and CDR2 is FQNEAQ (reference sequence). The ends lost 2 bases at V and 5 bases at J; junction bases unmatched: 13. Using a J-beta primer mix together with a sample-barcoded 5' primer, a second PCR was run for about 6 to 11 cycles. TCRdb re-called the 5' RACE reads with MiXCR, one entry per CDR3 protein. Altogether about 570,000 distinct CDR3 sequences are present, about 27% being singletons, with the ten largest covering over 3.5%. The same sample was also studied in work on T cells of mothers and their children. That work contributes: Donors were three healthy Caucasian mothers and their six children.

The specimen was blood. The chain recombines TRBV7-9 with TRBJ2-7; 12 bases match TRBD2. The receptor comes from a boy between 2 and 15 years old in good health. The CDR3 region is CASSLHGRTSGIVDEQYF. CDR3 DNA: TGTGCCAGCAGCTTACATGGCAGGACTAGCGGGATCGTCGACGAGCAGTACTTC.